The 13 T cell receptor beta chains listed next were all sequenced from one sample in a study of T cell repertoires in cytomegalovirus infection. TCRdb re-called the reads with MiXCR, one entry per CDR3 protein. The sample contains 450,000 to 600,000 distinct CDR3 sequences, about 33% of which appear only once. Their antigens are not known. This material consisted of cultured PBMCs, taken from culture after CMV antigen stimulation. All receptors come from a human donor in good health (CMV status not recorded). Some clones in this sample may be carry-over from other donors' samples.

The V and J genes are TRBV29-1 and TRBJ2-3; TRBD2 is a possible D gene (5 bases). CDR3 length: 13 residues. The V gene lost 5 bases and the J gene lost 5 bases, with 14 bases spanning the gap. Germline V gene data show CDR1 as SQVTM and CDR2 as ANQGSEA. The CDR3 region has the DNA TGCAGCGTTCGCCGGACTCGGGAAGATACGCAGTATTTT. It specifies CSVRRTREDTQYF.

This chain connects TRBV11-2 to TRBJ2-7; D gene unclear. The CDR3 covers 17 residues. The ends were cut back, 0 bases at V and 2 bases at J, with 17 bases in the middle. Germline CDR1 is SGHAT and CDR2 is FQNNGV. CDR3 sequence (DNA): TGTGCCAGCAGCTTAGAGGAAGGAGAAGCATTACCCTACGAGCAGTACGTC. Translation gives CASSLEEGEALPYEQYV.

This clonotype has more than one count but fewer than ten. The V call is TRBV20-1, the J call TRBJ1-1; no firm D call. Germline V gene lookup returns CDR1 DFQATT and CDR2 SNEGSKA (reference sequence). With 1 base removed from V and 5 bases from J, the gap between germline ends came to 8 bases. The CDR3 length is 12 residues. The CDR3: CSARVRETEAFF. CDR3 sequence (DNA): TGCAGTGCTAGAGTGAGGGAGACTGAAGCTTTCTTT.

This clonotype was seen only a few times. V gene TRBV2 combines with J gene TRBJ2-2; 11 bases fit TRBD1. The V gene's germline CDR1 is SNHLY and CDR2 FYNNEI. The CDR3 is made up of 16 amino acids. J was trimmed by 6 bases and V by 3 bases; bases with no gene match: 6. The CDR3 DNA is TGTGCCAGCAGTGACGCCGGGACAGGGGGGTCCGGGGAGCTGTTTTTT. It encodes CASSDAGTGGSGELFF.

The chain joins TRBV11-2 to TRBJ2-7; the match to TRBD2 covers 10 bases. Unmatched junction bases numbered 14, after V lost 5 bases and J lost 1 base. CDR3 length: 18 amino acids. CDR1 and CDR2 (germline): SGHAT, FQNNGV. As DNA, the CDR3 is TGTGCCAGCAGCCGGGCCGGCGCTAGCGGGAGCTCGTCCTACGAGCAGTACTTC. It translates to CASSRAGASGSSSYEQYF.

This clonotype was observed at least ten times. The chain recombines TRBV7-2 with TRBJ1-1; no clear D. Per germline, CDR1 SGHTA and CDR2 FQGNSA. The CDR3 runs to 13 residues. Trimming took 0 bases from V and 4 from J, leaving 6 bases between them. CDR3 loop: CASSLATSTEAFF. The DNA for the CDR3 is TGTGCCAGCAGCTTAGCGACGAGCACTGAAGCTTTCTTT.

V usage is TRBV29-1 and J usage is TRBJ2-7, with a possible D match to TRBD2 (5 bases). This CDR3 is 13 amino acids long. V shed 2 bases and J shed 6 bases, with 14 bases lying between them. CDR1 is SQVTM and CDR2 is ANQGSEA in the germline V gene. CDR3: CSVEIDAGGEQYV. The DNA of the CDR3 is TGCAGCGTTGAAATTGACGCCGGAGGCGAGCAGTACGTC.

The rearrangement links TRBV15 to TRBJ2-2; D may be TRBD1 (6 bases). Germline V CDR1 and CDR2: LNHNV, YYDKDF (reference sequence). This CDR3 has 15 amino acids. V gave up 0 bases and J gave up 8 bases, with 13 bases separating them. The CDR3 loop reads CATSREVRQGGELFF. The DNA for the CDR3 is TGTGCCACCAGCAGAGAAGTACGCCAGGGGGGGGAGCTGTTTTTT. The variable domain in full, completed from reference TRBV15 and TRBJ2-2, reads DAMVIQNPRYQVTQFGKPVTLSCSQTLNHNVMYWYQQKSSQAPKLLFHYYDKDFNNEADTPDNFQSRRPNTSFCFLDIRSPGLGDTAMYLCATSREVRQGGELFFGEGSRLTVL.

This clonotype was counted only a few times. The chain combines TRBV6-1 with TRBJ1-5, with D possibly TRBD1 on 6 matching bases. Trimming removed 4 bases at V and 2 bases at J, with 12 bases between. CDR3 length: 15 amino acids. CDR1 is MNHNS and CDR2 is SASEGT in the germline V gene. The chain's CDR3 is CASSAGNRGNQPQHF. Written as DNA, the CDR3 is TGTGCCAGCAGTGCTGGAAACAGGGGCAATCAGCCCCAGCATTTT.

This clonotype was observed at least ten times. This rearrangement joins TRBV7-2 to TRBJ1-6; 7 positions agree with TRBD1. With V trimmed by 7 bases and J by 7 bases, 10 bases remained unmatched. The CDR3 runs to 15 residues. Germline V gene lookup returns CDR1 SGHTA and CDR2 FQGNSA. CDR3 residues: CASTPGQVGNSPLHF. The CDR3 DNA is TGTGCCAGCACCCCAGGACAGGTGGGGAATTCACCCCTCCACTTT. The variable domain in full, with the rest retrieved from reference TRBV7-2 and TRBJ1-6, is GAGVSQSPSNKVTEKGKDVELRCDPISGHTALYWYRQSLGQGLEFLIYFQGNSAPDKSGLPSDRFSAERTGGSVSTLTIQRTQQEDSAVYLCASTPGQVGNSPLHFGNGTRLTVT.

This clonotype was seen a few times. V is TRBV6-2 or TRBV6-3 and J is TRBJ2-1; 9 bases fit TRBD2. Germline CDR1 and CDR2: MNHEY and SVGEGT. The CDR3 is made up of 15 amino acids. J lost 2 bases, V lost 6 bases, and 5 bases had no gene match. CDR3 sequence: CASRRLAEPYNEQFF. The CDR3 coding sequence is TGTGCCAGCAGGAGACTAGCGGAACCCTACAATGAGCAGTTCTTC.

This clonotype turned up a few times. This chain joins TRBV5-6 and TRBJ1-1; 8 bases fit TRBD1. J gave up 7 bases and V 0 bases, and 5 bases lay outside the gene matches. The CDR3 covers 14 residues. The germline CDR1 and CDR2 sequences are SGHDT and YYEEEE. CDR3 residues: CASSLGTGGLEAFF. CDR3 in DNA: TGTGCCAGCAGCTTGGGTACAGGGGGACTTGAAGCTTTCTTT.

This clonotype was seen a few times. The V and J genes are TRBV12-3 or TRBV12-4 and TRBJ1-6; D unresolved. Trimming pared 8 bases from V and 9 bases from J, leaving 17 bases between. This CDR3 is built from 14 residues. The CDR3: CASHEDRVGSPLHF. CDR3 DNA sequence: TGTGCCAGCCATGAGGACCGGGTTGGTTCACCCCTCCACTTT.